One and the same sample provided the 12 T cell receptor beta chains below, sequenced in a study of T cell repertoires in cytomegalovirus infection. TCRdb redid the calling of the reads with MiXCR, one entry per CDR3 protein. The sample lists 150,000 to 200,000 distinct CDR3 sequences, roughly 28% occurring once. Sequencing was carried out using PBMCs. The receptors originated from a human donor in good health (CMV status not recorded). Some clones in this sample may be carry-over from other donors' samples.

The CDR3 here is CAISESFKGEEQYF. The DNA for the CDR3 is TGTGCCATCAGTGAGTCGTTTAAGGGGGAAGAGCAGTACTTC. The rearrangement uses TRBV10-3 and TRBJ2-7; TRBD1 might be the D (6 bases). Germline V gene sequence: CDR1 ENHRY, CDR2 SYGVKD. The germline V and J ends were trimmed by 0 bases and 7 bases, with 13 bases remaining between them. The CDR3 is made up of 14 amino acids.

The V gene is TRBV7-3, the J gene TRBJ2-6; tentatively, D is TRBD1 (6 bases). V lost 1 base, J lost 3 bases, and 10 bases lay in between. Germline assignment: CDR1 SGHTA and CDR2 FQGTGA. This CDR3 contains 16 residues. The CDR3 reads CASSLRSRGGANVLTF. The CDR3 DNA is TGTGCCAGCAGCTTAAGGTCCAGGGGTGGGGCCAACGTCCTGACTTTC.

The table lists this clonotype with a few counts. The CDR3 is CASSQNSGTQETQYF. CDR3 in DNA: TGCGCCAGCAGCCAAAACTCCGGGACTCAAGAGACCCAGTACTTC. This chain connects TRBV5-1 to TRBJ2-5, with D possibly matching TRBD2 (6 bases). Per the germline V gene, CDR1 is SGHRS and CDR2 is YFSETQ. This CDR3 is 15 amino acids long. V shed 4 bases and J shed 2 bases, with 15 bases lying between them.

This chain joins TRBV11-2 and TRBJ2-2; 11 nucleotides align to TRBD1. Germline V CDR1 and CDR2: SGHAT, FQNNGV. CDR3 length: 16 residues. V trimming: 5 bases; J trimming: 1 base; junction bases outside the gene matches: 3. CDR3 sequence: CASSPGTGGNTGELFF. CDR3 in DNA: TGTGCCAGCAGCCCCGGGACAGGGGGGAACACCGGGGAGCTGTTTTTT.

The chain has TRBV5-1 and TRBJ1-2; D ambiguous. The V gene lost 0 bases and the J gene lost 2 bases, with 8 bases spanning the gap. The CDR3 extends over 14 amino acids. Germline CDR1 and CDR2: SGHRS and YFSETQ. The CDR3 here is CASSLEGSNYGYTF. CDR3 in DNA: TGCGCCAGCAGCTTGGAGGGATCCAACTATGGCTACACCTTC.

The chain links TRBV7-3 to TRBJ1-1, with D possibly being TRBD1 (6 bases). The germline V and J ends were trimmed by 0 bases and 3 bases, with 11 bases remaining between them. The germline gives CDR1 SGHTA, CDR2 FQGTGA. This CDR3 has 15 residues. The CDR3 region has the DNA TGTGCCAGCAGCTTAACGGGGGGCCGGGACACTGAAGCTTTCTTT. Protein sequence: CASSLTGGRDTEAFF.

The chain joins TRBV20-1 to TRBJ2-5; the match to TRBD1 covers 7 bases. CDR1 DFQATT and CDR2 SNEGSKA come from the germline V gene (reference sequence). V lost 3 bases and J lost 2; bases outside the gene matches: 6. The CDR3 runs to 14 residues. This CDR3 reads CSASPMDRQETQYF. The CDR3 DNA sequence: TGCAGTGCTAGCCCCATGGACAGGCAAGAGACCCAGTACTTC.

The chain couples TRBV7-9 to TRBJ1-1; D may be TRBD1 (5 bases). The CDR3 sequence is 13 residues long. The V end was cut by 5 bases, the J end by 8 bases, with 15 bases between. Germline V gene data show CDR1 as SEHNR and CDR2 as FQNEAQ (reference sequence). CDR3 bases: TGTGCCAGCAGCCCCGGGGGGGGTAAGGAAGCTTTCTTT. Residues: CASSPGGGKEAFF.

This chain connects TRBV2 to TRBJ2-1; 13 bases line up with TRBD2. J was trimmed by 7 bases and V by 6 bases; bases with no gene match: 3. The CDR3 spans 14 residues. CDR1 is SNHLY, CDR2 FYNNEI, per germline. The CDR3 spells CASRRTSGGNEQFF. The CDR3 DNA sequence: TGTGCCAGCAGGAGGACTAGCGGGGGAAATGAGCAGTTCTTC.

There are many counts of this clonotype. CDR3 amino acids: CASSLASQGYEQYF. The CDR3 coding sequence is TGTGCCAGCAGCTTGGCTAGCCAGGGGTACGAGCAGTACTTC. V and J are TRBV7-2 and TRBJ2-7, with D tentatively TRBD1 (6 bases). This CDR3 comprises 14 residues. Per the germline V gene, CDR1 is SGHTA and CDR2 is FQGNSA. Trimming stripped 3 bases from V and 4 bases from J, with 13 bases between.

This clonotype appeared many times. The chain links TRBV7-2 to TRBJ1-2; no definite D call. Trimming left V 5 bases short and J 8 bases short, with 15 bases between. Germline V lookup: CDR1 SGHTA, CDR2 FQGNSA. The CDR3 contains 13 residues. CDR3 in amino acids: CASSVQGFEGYTF. In DNA form, the CDR3 reads TGTGCCAGCAGCGTCCAAGGGTTTGAAGGCTACACCTTC. Complete variable domain (other parts from reference TRBV7-2 and TRBJ1-2): GAGVSQSPSNKVTEKGKDVELRCDPISGHTALYWYRQSLGQGLEFLIYFQGNSAPDKSGLPSDRFSAERTGGSVSTLTIQRTQQEDSAVYLCASSVQGFEGYTFGSGTRLTVV.

This clonotype was detected many times. This chain connects TRBV12-3 or TRBV12-4 to TRBJ1-4, with D possibly being TRBD1 (6 bases). The CDR3 spans 14 residues. V lost 6 bases and J 2 bases, leaving 10 bases between the germline ends. Here the CDR3 reads CASRDSLTNEKLFF. The CDR3, as DNA: TGTGCCAGCAGGGACAGTCTTACTAATGAAAAACTGTTTTTT.